The 10 T cell receptor beta chains reported below all come from one sample, sequenced in a study of cytomegalovirus exposure and HLA in healthy donors. It was with 60 Vbeta and 13 Jbeta primers that the PCR ran. Measured with immunoSEQ multiplex PCR; TCRdb has only the in-frame clones, and not every one. This table has approximately 100,000 clones, roughly 79% appearing once. Specimen: PBMCs. The receptors shown here come from a woman aged 40 to 50 in good health and CMV-seronegative.

The sample holds a few counts of this clone. The V gene is TRBV19, the J gene TRBJ1-5; TRBD1 matches 9 bases. Unmatched junction bases numbered 14, after V lost 7 bases and J lost 7 bases. The CDR3 spans 16 residues. Germline lookup yields CDR1 LNHDA and CDR2 SQIVND (reference sequence). CDR3 in amino acids: CASNTAGTGKGQPQHF. CDR3 nucleotides: TGTGCCAGTAACACGGCCGGGACAGGGAAAGGACAGCCCCAGCATTTT.

This rearrangement joins TRBV11-3 to TRBJ2-2, with D possibly matching TRBD2 (5 bases). Per the germline V gene, CDR1 is SGHNT and CDR2 is YENEEA. V was cut by 6 bases and J by 4 bases, with 18 bases left in between. This CDR3 has 16 residues. The CDR3 loop is CASSSAYRDGTGELFF. Written as DNA, the CDR3 is TGTGCCAGCAGTTCAGCGTACCGGGATGGCACCGGGGAGCTGTTTTTT. Filled out from reference TRBV11-3 and TRBJ2-2, the complete variable domain reads EAGVVQSPRYKIIEKKQPVAFWCNPISGHNTLYWYLQNLGQGPELLIRYENEEAVDDSQLPKDRFSAERLKGVDSTLKIQPAELGDSAVYLCASSSAYRDGTGELFFGEGSRLTVL.

Points on this clone: Relative to the germline gene, one junction end is altered; a read error may explain this. The chain carries TRBV7-9 and TRBJ1-4; 9 bases agree with TRBD1. CDR1 SEHNR and CDR2 FQNEAQ come from the germline V gene (reference sequence). The CDR3 sequence is 14 residues long. CDR3 nucleotides: TGTTCCAGCAGTTCCTCCGGGACAGGGGAAAAACTGTTTTTT. Protein sequence: CSSSSSGTGEKLFF.

The rearrangement uses TRBV4-3 and TRBJ2-5; the match to TRBD2 covers 7 bases. The germline V gene encodes CDR1 LGHNA and CDR2 YSLEER. The CDR3 has 15 amino acids. The V gene end was trimmed by 0 bases and the J gene end by 4 bases; junction bases not matched to a gene: 5. CDR3 sequence (DNA): TGCGCCAGCAGCCAAGATGGGGGGGACCGAGAGACCCAGTACTTC. Protein: CASSQDGGDRETQYF.

The chain combines TRBV6-1 with TRBJ2-7; 12 bases line up with TRBD2. The CDR3 runs to 17 residues. Unmatched junction bases numbered 7, after V lost 4 bases and J lost 0 bases. CDR1 and CDR2 (germline): MNHNS, SASEGT. The CDR3 DNA sequence: TGTGCCAGCAGTGGACTAGCGGGGGCCGTTAGCTCCTACGAGCAGTACTTC. As protein: CASSGLAGAVSSYEQYF.

V usage is TRBV6-1 and J usage is TRBJ2-3, with TRBD2 matching over 10 bases. This CDR3 comprises 15 residues. The V gene's germline CDR1 is MNHNS and CDR2 SASEGT. J gave up 2 bases and V 7 bases, and 6 bases lay outside the gene matches. The CDR3 nucleotides are TGTGCCAGCATATCAGCGGGGGGGTACACAGATACGCAGTATTTT. Residues: CASISAGGYTDTQYF.

The genes are TRBV4-2 and TRBJ1-5; D not certain. The germline V and J ends were trimmed by 0 bases and 6 bases, with 9 bases remaining between them. The V gene's germline CDR1 is LGHNA and CDR2 YNFKEQ. The CDR3 sequence is 14 residues long. The CDR3 coding sequence is TGTGCCAGCAGCCAAGATTGGGGAGCTCAGCCCCAGCATTTT. Amino acids: CASSQDWGAQPQHF.

The chain joins TRBV2 to TRBJ1-5; tentative D call: TRBD1 (5 bases). Trimming took 6 bases from V and 2 from J, leaving 23 bases between them. CDR3 length: 18 residues. Per germline, CDR1 SNHLY and CDR2 FYNNEI. Written as DNA, the CDR3 is TGTGCCAGCAGGACCCGGGCCCAGGGCTGGGATCGCAATCAGCCCCAGCATTTT. This translates into CASRTRAQGWDRNQPQHF. The whole variable domain, filled in from reference TRBV2 and TRBJ1-5, reads EPEVTQTPSHQVTQMGQEVILRCVPISNHLYFYWYRQILGQKVEFLVSFYNNEISEKSEIFDDQFSVERPDGSNFTLKIRSTKLEDSAMYFCASRTRAQGWDRNQPQHFGDGTRLSIL.

The chain has TRBV6-5 and TRBJ2-2; D unresolved. Germline-derived CDR1 and CDR2 are MNHEY and SVGAGI. V was clipped by 5 bases and J by 0 bases, with 10 bases between them. The CDR3 has 15 residues. As DNA, the CDR3 is TGTGCCAGCAGTCCAGCTGGAGCGAACACCGGGGAGCTGTTTTTT. Translation gives CASSPAGANTGELFF.

This clone turned up a few times. This chain links TRBV18 with TRBJ2-7; D is perhaps TRBD1 (5 bases). V was pared by 2 bases and J by 4 bases, with 12 bases between. The CDR3 has 14 residues. CDR1 is KGHSH and CDR2 is LQKENI in the germline V gene. This CDR3 reads CASSPSDRPYEQYF. In DNA form, the CDR3 reads TGTGCCAGCTCACCATCCGACAGACCTTACGAGCAGTACTTC.